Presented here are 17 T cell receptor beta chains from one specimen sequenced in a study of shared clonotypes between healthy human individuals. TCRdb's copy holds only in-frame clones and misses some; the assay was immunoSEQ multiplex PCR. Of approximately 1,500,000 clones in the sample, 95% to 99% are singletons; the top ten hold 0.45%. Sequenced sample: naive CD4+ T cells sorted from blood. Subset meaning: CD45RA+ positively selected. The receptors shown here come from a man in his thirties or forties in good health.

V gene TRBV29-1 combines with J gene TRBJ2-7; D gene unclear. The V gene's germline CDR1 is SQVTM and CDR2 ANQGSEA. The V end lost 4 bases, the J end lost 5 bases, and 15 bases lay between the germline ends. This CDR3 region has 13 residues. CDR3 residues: CSVVRLGFHEQYF. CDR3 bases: TGCAGCGTTGTCAGGCTCGGCTTTCACGAGCAGTACTTC.

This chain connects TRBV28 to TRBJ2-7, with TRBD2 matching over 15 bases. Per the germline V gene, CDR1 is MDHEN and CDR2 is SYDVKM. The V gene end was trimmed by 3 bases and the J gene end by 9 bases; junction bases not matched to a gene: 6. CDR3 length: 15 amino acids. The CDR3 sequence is CASSFDPGLAGGQYF. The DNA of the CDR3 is TGTGCCAGCAGTTTCGACCCGGGACTAGCGGGAGGGCAGTACTTC.

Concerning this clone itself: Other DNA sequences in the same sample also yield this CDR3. In DNA form, the CDR3 reads TGTGCCAGCAGCTTGGAACCGAACACCGGGGAGCTGTTTTTT. It specifies CASSLEPNTGELFF. The genes are TRBV5-4 and TRBJ2-2, with D unclear. Trimming took 0 bases from V and 0 from J, leaving 3 bases between them. This CDR3 region has 14 residues. Germline lookup yields CDR1 SGHNT and CDR2 YYREEE (reference sequence).

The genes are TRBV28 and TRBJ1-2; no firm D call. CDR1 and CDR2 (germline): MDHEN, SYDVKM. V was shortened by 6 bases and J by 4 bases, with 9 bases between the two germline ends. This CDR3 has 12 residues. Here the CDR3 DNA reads TGTGCCAGCAGGGCGACGGCCTATGGCTACACCTTC. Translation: CASRATAYGYTF.

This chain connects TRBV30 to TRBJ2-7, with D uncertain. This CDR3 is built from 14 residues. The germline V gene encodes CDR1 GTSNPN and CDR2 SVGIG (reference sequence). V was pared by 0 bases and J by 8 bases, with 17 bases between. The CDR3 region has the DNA TGTGCCTGGAGTGTACAAGCAGTACCTACGAAGCAGTACTTC. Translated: CAWSVQAVPTKQYF.

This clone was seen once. In DNA, the CDR3 is TGTGCCGAGACAGGGGACGATACGCAGTATTTT. Protein product: CAETGDDTQYF. The V and J genes are TRBV30 and TRBJ2-3; 8 nucleotides match TRBD1. CDR1 and CDR2 (germline): GTSNPN, SVGIG (reference sequence). After removal of 8 bases from V and 6 bases from J, the junction contained 4 bases not matched to a gene. The CDR3 runs 11 residues.

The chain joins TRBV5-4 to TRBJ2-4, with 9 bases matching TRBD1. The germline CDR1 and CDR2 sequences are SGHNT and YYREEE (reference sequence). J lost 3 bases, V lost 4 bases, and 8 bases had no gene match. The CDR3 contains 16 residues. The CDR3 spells CASSSPTGGVKNIQYF. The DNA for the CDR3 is TGTGCCAGCAGCAGTCCCACAGGGGGCGTCAAAAACATTCAGTACTTC.

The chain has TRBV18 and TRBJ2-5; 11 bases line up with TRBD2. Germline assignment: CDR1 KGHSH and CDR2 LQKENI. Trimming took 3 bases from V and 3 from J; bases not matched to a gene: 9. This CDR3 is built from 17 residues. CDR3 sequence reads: CASSPITGTSGKETQYF. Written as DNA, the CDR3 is TGTGCCAGCTCACCTATCACCGGGACTAGCGGTAAAGAGACCCAGTACTTC.

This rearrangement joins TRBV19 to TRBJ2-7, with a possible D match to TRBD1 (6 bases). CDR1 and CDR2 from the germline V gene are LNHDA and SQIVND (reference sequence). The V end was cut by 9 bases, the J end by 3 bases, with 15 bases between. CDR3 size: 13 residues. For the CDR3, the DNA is TGTGCCAGCACCGGAACACAGGGCTACGAGCAGTACTTC. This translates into CASTGTQGYEQYF.

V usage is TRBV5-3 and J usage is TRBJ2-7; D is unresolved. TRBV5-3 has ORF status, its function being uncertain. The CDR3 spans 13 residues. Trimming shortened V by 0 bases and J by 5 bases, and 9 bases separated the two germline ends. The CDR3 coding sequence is TGTGCCAGAAGCTTGGCTAGGAGCCACGAGCAGTACTTC. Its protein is CARSLARSHEQYF.

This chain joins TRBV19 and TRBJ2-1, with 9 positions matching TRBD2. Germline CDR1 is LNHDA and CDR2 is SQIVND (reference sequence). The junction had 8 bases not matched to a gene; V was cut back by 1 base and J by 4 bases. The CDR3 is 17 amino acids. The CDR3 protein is CASSIGLVAGVYNEQFF. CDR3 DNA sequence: TGTGCCAGTAGTATAGGGCTGGTAGCGGGAGTATACAATGAGCAGTTCTTC.

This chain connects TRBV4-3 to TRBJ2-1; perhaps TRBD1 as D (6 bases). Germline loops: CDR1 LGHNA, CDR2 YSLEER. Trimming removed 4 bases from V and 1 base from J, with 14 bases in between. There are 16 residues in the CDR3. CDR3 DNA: TGCGCCAGCAGCCGCCAGACAGGATCATCCTACAATGAGCAGTTCTTC. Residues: CASSRQTGSSYNEQFF.

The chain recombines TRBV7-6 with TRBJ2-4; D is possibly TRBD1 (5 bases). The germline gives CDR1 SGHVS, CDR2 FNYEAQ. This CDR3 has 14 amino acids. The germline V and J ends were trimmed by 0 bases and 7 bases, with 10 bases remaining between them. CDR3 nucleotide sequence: TGTGCCAGCAGCTTAGCGCCACAGGACAACATTCAGTACTTC. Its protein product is CASSLAPQDNIQYF. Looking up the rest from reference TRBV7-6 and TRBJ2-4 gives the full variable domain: GAGVSQSPRYKVTKRGQDVALRCDPISGHVSLYWYRQALGQGPEFLTYFNYEAQQDKSGLPNDRFSAERPEGSISTLTIQRTEQRDSAMYRCASSLAPQDNIQYFGAGTRLSVL.

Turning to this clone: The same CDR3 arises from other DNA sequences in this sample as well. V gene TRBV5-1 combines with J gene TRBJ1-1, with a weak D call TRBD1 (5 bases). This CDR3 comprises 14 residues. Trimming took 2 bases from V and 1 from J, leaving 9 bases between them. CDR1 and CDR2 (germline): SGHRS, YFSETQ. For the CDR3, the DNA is TGCGCCAGCAGCTTTCAGGGTCCGAACACTGAAGCTTTCTTT. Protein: CASSFQGPNTEAFF.

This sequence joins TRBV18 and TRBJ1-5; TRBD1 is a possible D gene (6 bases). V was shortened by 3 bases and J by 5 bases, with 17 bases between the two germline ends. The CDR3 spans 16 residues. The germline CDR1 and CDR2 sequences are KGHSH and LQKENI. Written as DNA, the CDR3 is TGTGCCAGCTCACCGAGAGCCAGGGGTAGTTATCAGCCCCAGCATTTT. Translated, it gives CASSPRARGSYQPQHF. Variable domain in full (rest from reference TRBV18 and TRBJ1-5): NAGVMQNPRHLVRRRGQEARLRCSPMKGHSHVYWYRQLPEEGLKFMVYLQKENIIDESGMPKERFSAEFPKEGPSILRIQQVVRGDSAAYFCASSPRARGSYQPQHFGDGTRLSIL.

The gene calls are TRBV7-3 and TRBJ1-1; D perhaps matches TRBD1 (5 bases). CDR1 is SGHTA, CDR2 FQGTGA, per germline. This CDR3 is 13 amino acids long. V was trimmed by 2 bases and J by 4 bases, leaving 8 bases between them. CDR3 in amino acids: CASSLQQGTEAFF. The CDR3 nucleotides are TGTGCCAGCAGCTTACAGCAGGGCACTGAAGCTTTCTTT.

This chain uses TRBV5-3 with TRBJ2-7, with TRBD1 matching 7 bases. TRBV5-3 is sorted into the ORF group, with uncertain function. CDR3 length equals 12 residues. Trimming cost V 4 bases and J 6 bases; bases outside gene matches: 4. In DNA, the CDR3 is TGTGCCAGAAGCAGTTACAGGGGCGAGCAGTACTTC. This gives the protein CARSSYRGEQYF.